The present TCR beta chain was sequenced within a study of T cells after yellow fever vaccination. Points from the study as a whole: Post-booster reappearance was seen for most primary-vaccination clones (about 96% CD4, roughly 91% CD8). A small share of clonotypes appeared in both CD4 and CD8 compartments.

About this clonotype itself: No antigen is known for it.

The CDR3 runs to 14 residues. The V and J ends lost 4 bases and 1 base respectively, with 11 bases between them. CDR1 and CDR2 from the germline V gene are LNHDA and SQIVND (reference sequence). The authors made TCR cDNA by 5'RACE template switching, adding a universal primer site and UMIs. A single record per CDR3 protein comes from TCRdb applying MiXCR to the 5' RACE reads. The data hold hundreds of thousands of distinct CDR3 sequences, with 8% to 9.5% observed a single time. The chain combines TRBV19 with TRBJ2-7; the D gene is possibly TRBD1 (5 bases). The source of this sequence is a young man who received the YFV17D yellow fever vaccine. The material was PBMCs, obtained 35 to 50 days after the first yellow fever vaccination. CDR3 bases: TGTGCCAGTAGTAAATTTGGACAATCCTACGAGCAGTACTTC. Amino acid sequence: CASSKFGQSYEQYF.